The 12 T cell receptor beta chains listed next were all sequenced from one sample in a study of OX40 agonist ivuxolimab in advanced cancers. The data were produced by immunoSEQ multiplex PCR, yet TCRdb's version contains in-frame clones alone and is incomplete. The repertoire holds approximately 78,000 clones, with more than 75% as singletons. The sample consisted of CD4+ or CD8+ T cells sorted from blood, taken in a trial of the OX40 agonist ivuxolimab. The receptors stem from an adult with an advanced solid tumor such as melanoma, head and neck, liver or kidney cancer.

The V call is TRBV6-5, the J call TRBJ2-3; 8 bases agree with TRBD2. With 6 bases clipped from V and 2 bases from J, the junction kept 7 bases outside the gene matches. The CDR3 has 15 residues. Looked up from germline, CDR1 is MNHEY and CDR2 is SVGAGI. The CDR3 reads CASRTTSEHTDTQYF. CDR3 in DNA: TGTGCCAGCAGAACGACTAGCGAACACACAGATACGCAGTATTTT.

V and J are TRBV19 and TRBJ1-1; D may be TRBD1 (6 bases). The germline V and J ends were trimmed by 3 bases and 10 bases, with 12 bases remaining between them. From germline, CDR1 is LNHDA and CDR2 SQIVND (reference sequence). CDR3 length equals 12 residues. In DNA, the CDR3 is TGTGCCAGTAGTATGTTACAGGGTCGAGCTTTCTTT. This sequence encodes CASSMLQGRAFF. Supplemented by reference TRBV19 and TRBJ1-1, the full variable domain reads DGGITQSPKYLFRKEGQNVTLSCEQNLNHDAMYWYRQDPGQGLRLIYYSQIVNDFQKGDIAEGYSVSREKKESFPLTVTSAQKNPTAFYLCASSMLQGRAFFGQGTRLTVV.

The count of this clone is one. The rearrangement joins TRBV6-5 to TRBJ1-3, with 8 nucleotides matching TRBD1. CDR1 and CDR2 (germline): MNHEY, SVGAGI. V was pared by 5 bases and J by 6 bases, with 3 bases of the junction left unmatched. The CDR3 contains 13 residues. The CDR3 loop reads CASSRTGSNTIYF. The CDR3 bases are TGTGCCAGCAGTCGGACAGGGTCAAACACCATATATTTT.

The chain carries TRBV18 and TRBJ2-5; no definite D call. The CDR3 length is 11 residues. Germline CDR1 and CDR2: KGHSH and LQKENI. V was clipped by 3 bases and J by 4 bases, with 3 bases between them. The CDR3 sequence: CASSPAETQYF. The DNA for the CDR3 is TGTGCCAGCTCACCGGCAGAGACCCAGTACTTC. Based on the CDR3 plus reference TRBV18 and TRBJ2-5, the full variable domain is NAGVMQNPRHLVRRRGQEARLRCSPMKGHSHVYWYRQLPEEGLKFMVYLQKENIIDESGMPKERFSAEFPKEGPSILRIQQVVRGDSAAYFCASSPAETQYFGPGTRLLVL.

The chain's CDR3 is CASRTQGVSTDTQYF. The CDR3 region has the DNA TGTGCCAGCAGGACACAAGGGGTTAGCACAGATACGCAGTATTTT. The J gene is TRBJ2-3, the V gene TRBV6-5, with TRBD1 as a possible D gene (5 bases). Trimming shortened V by 6 bases and J by 0 bases, and 13 bases separated the two germline ends. Germline CDR1 and CDR2: MNHEY and SVGAGI. The CDR3 has 15 residues.

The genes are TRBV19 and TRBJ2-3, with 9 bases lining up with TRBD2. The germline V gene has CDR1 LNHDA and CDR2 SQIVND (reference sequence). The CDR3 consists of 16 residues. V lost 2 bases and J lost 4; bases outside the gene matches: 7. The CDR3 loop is CASSISSGRYADTQYF. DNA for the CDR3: TGTGCCAGTAGTATATCGAGCGGGAGGTATGCAGATACGCAGTATTTT.

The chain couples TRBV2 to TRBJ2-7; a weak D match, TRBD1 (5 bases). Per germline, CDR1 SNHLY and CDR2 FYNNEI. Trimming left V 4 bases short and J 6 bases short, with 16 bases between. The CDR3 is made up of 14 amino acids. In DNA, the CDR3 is TGTGCCAGCAGTGCTCAGGGCCAGATCTCCGAGCAGTACTTC. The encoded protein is CASSAQGQISEQYF.

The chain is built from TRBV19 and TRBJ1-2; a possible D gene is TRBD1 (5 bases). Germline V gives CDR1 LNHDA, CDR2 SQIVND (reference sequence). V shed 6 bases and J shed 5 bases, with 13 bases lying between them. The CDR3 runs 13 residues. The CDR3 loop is CASSQGELYGYTF. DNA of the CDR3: TGTGCCAGTAGCCAAGGGGAGCTGTATGGCTACACCTTC.

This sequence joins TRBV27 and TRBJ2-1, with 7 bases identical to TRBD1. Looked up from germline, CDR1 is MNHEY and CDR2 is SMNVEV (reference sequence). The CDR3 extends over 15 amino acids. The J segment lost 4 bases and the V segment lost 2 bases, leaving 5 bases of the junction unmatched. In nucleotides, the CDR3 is TGTGCCAGCAGTTTAATCGACAGGGATTACAATGAGCAGTTCTTC. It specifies CASSLIDRDYNEQFF.

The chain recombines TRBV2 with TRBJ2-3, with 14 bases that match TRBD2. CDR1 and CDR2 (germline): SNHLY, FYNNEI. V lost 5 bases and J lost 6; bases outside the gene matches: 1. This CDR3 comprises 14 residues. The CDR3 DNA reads TGTGCCAGCAGTCGGACTAGCGGGAGGGATACGCAGTATTTT. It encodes CASSRTSGRDTQYF.

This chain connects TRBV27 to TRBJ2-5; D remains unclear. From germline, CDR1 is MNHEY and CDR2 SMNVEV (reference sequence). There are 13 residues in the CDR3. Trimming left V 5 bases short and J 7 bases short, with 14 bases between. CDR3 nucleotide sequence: TGTGCCAGCAGTCTCACAGTCCCGGGGACCCAGTACTTC. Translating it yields CASSLTVPGTQYF.

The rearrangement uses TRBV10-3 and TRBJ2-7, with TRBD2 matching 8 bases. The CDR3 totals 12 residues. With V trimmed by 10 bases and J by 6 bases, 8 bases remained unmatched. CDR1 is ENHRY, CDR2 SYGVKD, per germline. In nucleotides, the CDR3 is TGTGCCACCCGCGGGGGGCCGGGCGAGCAGTACTTC. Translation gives CATRGGPGEQYF.